This TCR beta chain was captured by sequencing in a study of control samples from healthy donors and cancer patients. This clone was observed a single time. J gave up 3 bases and V 1 base, and 4 bases lay outside the gene matches. The germline V gene has CDR1 SEHNR and CDR2 FQNEAQ (reference sequence). The CDR3 is 15 residues long. Repertoires were generated with immunoSEQ multiplex PCR, while TCRdb's copy carries only in-frame clones and drops some. The table has 170,000 or so clones, 85% to 95% seen once. This receptor was identified in a young man in good health. The chain carries TRBV7-9 and TRBJ1-1; TRBD1 matches at 8 bases. Sequenced input: blood. CDR3 protein: CASSLGWTGYTEAFF. Written as DNA, the CDR3 is TGTGCCAGCAGCTTAGGATGGACAGGGTACACTGAAGCTTTCTTT.